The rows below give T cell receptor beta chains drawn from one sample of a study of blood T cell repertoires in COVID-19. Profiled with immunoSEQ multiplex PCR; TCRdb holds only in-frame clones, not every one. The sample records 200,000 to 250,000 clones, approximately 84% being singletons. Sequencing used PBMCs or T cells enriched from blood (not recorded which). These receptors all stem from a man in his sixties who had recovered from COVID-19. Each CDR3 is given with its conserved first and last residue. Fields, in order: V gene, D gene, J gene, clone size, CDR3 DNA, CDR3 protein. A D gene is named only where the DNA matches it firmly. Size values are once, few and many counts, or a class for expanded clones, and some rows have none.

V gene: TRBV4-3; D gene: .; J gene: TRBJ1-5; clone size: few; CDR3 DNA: TGCGCCAGCAGCCAAGTCCTGGGGAGGAATCAGCCCCAGCATTTT; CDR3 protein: CASSQVLGRNQPQHF
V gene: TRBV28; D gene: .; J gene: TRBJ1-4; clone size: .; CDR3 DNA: TGTGCCAGCAGGCCCGGGGGGGAAGTCGTAAAACTGTTTTTT; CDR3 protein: CASRPGGEVVKLFF
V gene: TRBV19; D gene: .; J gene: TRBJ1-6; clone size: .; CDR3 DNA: TGTGCCAGTAGTATACTGGACAGTAGGAATTCACCCCTCCACTTT; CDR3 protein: CASSILDSRNSPLHF
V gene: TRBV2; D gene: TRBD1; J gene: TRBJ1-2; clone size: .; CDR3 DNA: TGTGCCAGCAGCAGAGGGGGCAGAGAGTATGGCTACACCTTC; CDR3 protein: CASSRGGREYGYTF
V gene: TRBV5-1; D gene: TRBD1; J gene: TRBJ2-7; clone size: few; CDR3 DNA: TGCGCCAGCAGCAGACAGGGTTCCGAGCAGTACTTC; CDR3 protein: CASSRQGSEQYF
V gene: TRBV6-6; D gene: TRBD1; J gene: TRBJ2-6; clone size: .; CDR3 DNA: TGTGCCAGCAGTCCTCCGGGACAGGGCATCTCTGGGGCCAACGTCCTGACTTTC; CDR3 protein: CASSPPGQGISGANVLTF
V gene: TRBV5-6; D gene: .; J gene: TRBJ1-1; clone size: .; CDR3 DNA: TGTGCCAGCAGCTTGGGGCCGGGGATGAACACTGAAGCTTTCTTT; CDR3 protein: CASSLGPGMNTEAFF
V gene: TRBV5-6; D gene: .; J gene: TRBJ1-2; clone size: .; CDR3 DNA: TGTGCCAGCAGCTTGGTTCGGCAGGCCTATGGCTACACCTTC; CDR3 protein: CASSLVRQAYGYTF
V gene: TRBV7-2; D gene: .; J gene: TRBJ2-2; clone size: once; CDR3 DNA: TGTGCCAGCAGCTTGCTGAGGACAACGAACACCGGGGAGCTGTTTTTT; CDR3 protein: CASSLLRTTNTGELFF
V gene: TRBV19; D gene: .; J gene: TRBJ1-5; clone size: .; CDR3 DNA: TGTGCCAGTCGATACAGAGGGAACAATCAGCCCCAGCATTTT; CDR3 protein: CASRYRGNNQPQHF
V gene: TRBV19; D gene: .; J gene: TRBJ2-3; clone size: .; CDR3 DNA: TGTGCCAGTAGTATAGGCGCCGAGGCAGATACGCAGTATTTT; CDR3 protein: CASSIGAEADTQYF
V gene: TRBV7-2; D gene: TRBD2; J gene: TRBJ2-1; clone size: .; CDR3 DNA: TGTGCCAGCAGCTTTCCGACTAGCGGGGGGGCGCTTGGGTTCTTC; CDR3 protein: CASSFPTSGGALGFF
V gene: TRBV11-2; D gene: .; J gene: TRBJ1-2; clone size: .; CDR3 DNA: TGTGCCAGCAGCAGTGGACAGTTGACTGCAAATTATGGCTACACCTTC; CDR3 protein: CASSSGQLTANYGYTF
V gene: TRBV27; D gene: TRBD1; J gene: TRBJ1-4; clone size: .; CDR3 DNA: TGTGCCAGCAGGGCCACAGGGGTAACAACAACTAATGAAAAACTGTTTTTT; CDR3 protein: CASRATGVTTTNEKLFF
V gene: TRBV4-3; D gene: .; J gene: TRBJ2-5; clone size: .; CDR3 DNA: TGCGCCAGCAGCCAAGAAGGGGGGGCGGGACGCACCTGGGAGACCCAGTACTTC; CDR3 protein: CASSQEGGAGRTWETQYF
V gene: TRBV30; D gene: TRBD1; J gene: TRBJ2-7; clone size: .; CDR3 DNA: TGTGCCTGGAGTGTGCTCCAGGGGGTGGGACGGAACGAGCAGTACTTC; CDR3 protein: CAWSVLQGVGRNEQYF
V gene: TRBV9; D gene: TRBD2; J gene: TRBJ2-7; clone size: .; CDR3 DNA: TGTGCCAGCAGCGGATGGAGCGGGGGGACCTACGAGCAGTACTTC; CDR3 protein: CASSGWSGGTYEQYF
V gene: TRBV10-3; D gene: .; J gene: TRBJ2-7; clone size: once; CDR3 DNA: TGTGCCATCAGTGATTCAGGAGGACACGAGCAGTACTTC; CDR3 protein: CAISDSGGHEQYF
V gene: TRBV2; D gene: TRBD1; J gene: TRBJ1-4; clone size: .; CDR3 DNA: TGTGCCAGCAGTGCTAGACAGGGTACGCTCGAAAAACTGTTTTTT; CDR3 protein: CASSARQGTLEKLFF
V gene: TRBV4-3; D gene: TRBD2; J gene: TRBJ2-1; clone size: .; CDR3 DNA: TGCGCCAGCAGCTCCCGACTAGCGGGGGACCTATACAATGAGCAGTTCTTC; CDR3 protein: CASSSRLAGDLYNEQFF
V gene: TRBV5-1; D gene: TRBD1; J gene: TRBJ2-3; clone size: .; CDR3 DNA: TGCGCCAGCAGCTTGGAGGGACAGCTTAGCACAGATACGCAGTATTTT; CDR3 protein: CASSLEGQLSTDTQYF
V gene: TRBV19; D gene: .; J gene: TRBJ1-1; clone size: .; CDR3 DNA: TGTGCCAGTAGTTCGTCCCAGGGAGGAATGAACACTGAAGCTTTCTTT; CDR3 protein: CASSSSQGGMNTEAFF
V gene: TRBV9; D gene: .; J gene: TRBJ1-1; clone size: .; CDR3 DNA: TGTGCCAGCAGCACTCCCCGGGGAGCGAACACTGAAGCTTTCTTT; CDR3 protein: CASSTPRGANTEAFF
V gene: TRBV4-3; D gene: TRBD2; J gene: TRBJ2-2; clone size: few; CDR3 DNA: TGCGCCAGCAGCCAAGGGGGACTAGCGGGGGCCGACACCGGGGAGCTGTTTTTT; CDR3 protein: CASSQGGLAGADTGELFF
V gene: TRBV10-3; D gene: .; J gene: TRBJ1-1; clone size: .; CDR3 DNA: TGTGCCACATACGGGGAAGAGAACACTGAAGCTTTCTTT; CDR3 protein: CATYGEENTEAFF
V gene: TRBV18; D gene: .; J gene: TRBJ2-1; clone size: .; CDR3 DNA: TGTGCCAGCTCACCACTAGCGCCAGCCTACAATGAGCAGTTCTTC; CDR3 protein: CASSPLAPAYNEQFF
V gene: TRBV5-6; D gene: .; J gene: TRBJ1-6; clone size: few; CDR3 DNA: TGTGCCAGCAGGATGTTAGAGGGAAATTCACCCCTCCACTTT; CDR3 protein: CASRMLEGNSPLHF
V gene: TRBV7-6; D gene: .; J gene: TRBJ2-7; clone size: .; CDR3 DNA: TGTGCCAGCAGCTTAGAAATACAGCCCTACGAGCAGTACTTC; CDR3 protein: CASSLEIQPYEQYF
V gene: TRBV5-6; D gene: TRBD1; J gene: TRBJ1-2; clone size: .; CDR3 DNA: TGTGCCAGCAGCCCAGGGGGCGTCTATGGCTACACCTTC; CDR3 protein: CASSPGGVYGYTF
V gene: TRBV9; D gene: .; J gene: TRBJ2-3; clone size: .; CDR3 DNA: TGTGCCAGCAGCGCTATCAGGGGTAGCACAGATACGCAGTATTTT; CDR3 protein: CASSAIRGSTDTQYF
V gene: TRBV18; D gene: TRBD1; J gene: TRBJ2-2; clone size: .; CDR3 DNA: TGTGCCAGCTCACCTACGGGACAGGGGGCGCTGATCGGGGAGCTGTTTTTT; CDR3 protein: CASSPTGQGALIGELFF
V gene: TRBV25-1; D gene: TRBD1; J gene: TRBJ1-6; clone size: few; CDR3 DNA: TGTGCCAGCAGGGCACAGGGGGCAAATTCACCCCTCCACTTT; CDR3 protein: CASRAQGANSPLHF
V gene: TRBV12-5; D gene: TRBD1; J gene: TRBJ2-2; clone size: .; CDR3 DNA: TGTGCTAGTGGTGACAGGGGAATCTCCGGGGAGCTGTTTTTT; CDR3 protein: CASGDRGISGELFF
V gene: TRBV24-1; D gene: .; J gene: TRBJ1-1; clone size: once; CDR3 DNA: TGTGCCACCAGCGGGGGGGGAGGCACTGAAGCTTTCTTT; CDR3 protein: CATSGGGGTEAFF
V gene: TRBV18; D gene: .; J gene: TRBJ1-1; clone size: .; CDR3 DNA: TGTGCCAGCTCAAACCGACAGCACGCGGTGAACACTGAAGCTTTCTTT; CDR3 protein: CASSNRQHAVNTEAFF
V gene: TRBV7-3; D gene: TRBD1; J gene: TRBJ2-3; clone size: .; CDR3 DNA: TGTGCCAGCAGCCGACAGGGGGGAGATACGCAGTATTTT; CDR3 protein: CASSRQGGDTQYF
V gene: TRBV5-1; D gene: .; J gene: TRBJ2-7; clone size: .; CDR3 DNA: TGCGCCAGCAAGTTTACCGGGACTGACTCCTACGAGCAGTACTTC; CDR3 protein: CASKFTGTDSYEQYF
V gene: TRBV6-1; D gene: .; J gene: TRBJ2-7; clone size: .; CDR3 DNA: TGTGCCAGCAGTGAAGCTGGACAGATCTACGAGCAGTACTTC; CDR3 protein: CASSEAGQIYEQYF
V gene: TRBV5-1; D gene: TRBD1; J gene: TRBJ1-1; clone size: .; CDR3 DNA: TGCGCCAGCAGCCAATCGGGACAGGGGGCGCCAGCTTTCTTT; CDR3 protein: CASSQSGQGAPAFF
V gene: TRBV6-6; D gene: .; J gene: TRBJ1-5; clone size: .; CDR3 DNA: TGTGCCAGCAGTAAAAACAGGGCTGGCAATCAGCCCCAGCATTTT; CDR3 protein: CASSKNRAGNQPQHF
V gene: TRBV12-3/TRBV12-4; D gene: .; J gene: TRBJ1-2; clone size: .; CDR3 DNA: TGTGCCAGCAGTATGGGGGGGGCGCGGGGCTACACCTTC; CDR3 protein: CASSMGGARGYTF
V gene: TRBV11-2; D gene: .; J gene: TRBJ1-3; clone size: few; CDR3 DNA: TGTGCCAGCAGCCCCAGCGTCTCTGGAAACACCATATATTTT; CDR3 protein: CASSPSVSGNTIYF
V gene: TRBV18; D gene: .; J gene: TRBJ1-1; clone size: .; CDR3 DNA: TGTGCCAGCTCACCACTGGGGCCGCCTGAAGCTTTCTTT; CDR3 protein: CASSPLGPPEAFF
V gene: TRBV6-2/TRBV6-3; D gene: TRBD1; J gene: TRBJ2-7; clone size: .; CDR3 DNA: TGTGCCAGCAGTCCCGAGGGGGCAGGCGAGCAGTACTTC; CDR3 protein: CASSPEGAGEQYF
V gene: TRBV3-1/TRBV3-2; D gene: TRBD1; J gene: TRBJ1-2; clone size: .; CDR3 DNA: TGTGCCAGCAGCCTAGGGGGCGCCGGCTATGGCTACACCTTC; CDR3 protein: CASSLGGAGYGYTF
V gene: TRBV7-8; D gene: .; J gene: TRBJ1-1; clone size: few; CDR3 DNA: TGTGCCAGCAGCCAACCGGTGCGGGGGGGTTGGAACACTGAAGCTTTCTTT; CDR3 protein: CASSQPVRGGWNTEAFF
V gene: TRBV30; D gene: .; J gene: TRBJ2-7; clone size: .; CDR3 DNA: TGTGCCTGGAGTGCGCGACAGGCCTACGAGCAGTACTTC; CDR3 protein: CAWSARQAYEQYF
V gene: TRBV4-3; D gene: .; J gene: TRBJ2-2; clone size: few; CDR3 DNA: TGCGCCAGCAGCCAGGGGGAGGTTACCGGGGAGCTGTTTTTT; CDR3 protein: CASSQGEVTGELFF
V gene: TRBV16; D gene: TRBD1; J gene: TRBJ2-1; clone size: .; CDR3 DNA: TGTGCCAGCAGCCAATGGGTGACAGGGTACTACAATGAGCAGTTCTTC; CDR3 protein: CASSQWVTGYYNEQFF
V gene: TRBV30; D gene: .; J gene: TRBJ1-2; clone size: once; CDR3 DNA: TGTGCCTGGAGTGTACCTCGGCAGGGGCACGTTGGCTACACCTTC; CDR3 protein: CAWSVPRQGHVGYTF
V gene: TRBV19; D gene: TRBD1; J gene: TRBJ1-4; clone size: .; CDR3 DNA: TGTGCCAGTAGTTCACGGACAGGAAATGAAAAACTGTTTTTT; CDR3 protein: CASSSRTGNEKLFF
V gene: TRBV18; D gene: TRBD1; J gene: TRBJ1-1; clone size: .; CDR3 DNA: TGTGCCAGCGCTCAGGGGGCTCGGACTGAAGCTTTCTTT; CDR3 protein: CASAQGARTEAFF
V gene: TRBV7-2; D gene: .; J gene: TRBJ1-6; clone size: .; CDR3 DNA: TGTGCCAGCAGCTTTGCAGGGCATTCACCCCTCCACTTT; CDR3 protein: CASSFAGHSPLHF